One T cell receptor (beta chain) is described in this entry. PCR employed 60 Vbeta and 13 Jbeta primers. Sequencing was performed with immunoSEQ multiplex PCR; in TCRdb, only in-frame clones are kept and a portion is missing. Of 150,000 to 200,000 clones detected, over 65% appear once; the ten largest clones hold 6% to 7.5%. This sample is part of a study of cytomegalovirus exposure and HLA in healthy donors. About the research overall: The Caucasian-associated ancestry cluster contained roughly four fifths of the approximately 400 genotyped donors.

This CDR3 region has 15 residues. Trimming stripped 2 bases from V and 0 bases from J, with 9 bases between. The germline gives CDR1 LGHNT, CDR2 FRNRAP. This chain joins TRBV12-5 and TRBJ2-3; no firm D call. This receptor was identified in a man aged 40-49 years in good health and CMV-seropositive. The sequenced sample was PBMCs. The CDR3 spells CASGLTVTSTDTQYF. In DNA form, the CDR3 reads TGTGCTAGTGGTTTGACAGTAACTAGCACAGATACGCAGTATTTT.